This TCR beta chain stems from a study of shared clonotypes between healthy human individuals. Measured with immunoSEQ multiplex PCR; TCRdb has only the in-frame clones, and not every one. The table has about 2.1 million clones, over 85% seen once. Cells designated naive CD8 were CD45RO-negative and were positively selected for CCR7, with terminally differentiated effector memory CD45RA+ cells excluded. This CDR3 has 15 amino acids. Germline V gene data show CDR1 as LGHNA and CDR2 as YNFKEQ. Trimming left V 0 bases short and J 3 bases short, with 12 bases between. Source material: naive CD8+ T cells from PBMCs. This chain connects TRBV4-2 to TRBJ2-7; no firm D call. The sequence derives from a man between 18 and 35 years old in good health. Some clones in this sample may be carry-over from other donors' samples. CDR3 loop: CASSQEKSRVYEQYF. CDR3 nucleotide sequence: TGTGCCAGCAGCCAAGAGAAAAGCCGGGTCTACGAGCAGTACTTC.